This T cell receptor beta chain appears in the sequencing data of a study of OX40 agonist ivuxolimab in advanced cancers. Study at large: Subjects had a mean age of roughly 60 years, with a range of 23 to 79; less than 90% were male.

Repertoires were generated with immunoSEQ multiplex PCR, while TCRdb's copy carries only in-frame clones and drops some. The sample has about 59,000 clones; 90% to 95% are singletons. Study results and caveats: CD4+ and CD8+ T cells in blood underwent clonal expansion by week 6 at 0.1 to 3.0 mg/kg.

Trimming took 5 bases from V and 1 from J, leaving 14 bases between them. CDR3 length: 15 residues. Germline V gives CDR1 SGHAT, CDR2 FQNNGV. This clone was counted ten times or more. What it binds is not known. The rearrangement links TRBV11-2 to TRBJ1-1; possible D gene TRBD1, 5 bases. The sequencing here drew on CD4+ or CD8+ T cells sorted from blood, taken in a trial of the OX40 agonist ivuxolimab. The clonotype originates from an adult with an advanced solid tumor such as melanoma, head and neck, liver or kidney cancer. CDR3 DNA: TGTGCCAGCAGCCCCCCCCCAGGGCGGAACACTGAAGCTTTCTTT. Its translation: CASSPPPGRNTEAFF. Together with reference TRBV11-2 and TRBJ1-1, the CDR3 gives the full variable domain: EAGVAQSPRYKIIEKRQSVAFWCNPISGHATLYWYQQILGQGPKLLIQFQNNGVVDDSQLPKDRFSAERLKGVDSTLKIQPAKLEDSAVYLCASSPPPGRNTEAFFGQGTRLTVV.